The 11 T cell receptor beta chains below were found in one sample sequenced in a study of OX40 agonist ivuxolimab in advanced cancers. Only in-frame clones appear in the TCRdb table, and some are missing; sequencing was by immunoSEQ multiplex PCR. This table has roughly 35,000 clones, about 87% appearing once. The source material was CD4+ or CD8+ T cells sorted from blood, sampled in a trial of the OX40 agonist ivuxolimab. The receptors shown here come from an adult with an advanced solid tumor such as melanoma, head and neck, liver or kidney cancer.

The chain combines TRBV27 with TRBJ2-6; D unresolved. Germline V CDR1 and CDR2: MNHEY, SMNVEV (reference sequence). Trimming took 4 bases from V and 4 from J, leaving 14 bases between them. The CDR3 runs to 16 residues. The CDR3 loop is CASSYRAGTGANVLTF. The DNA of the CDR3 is TGTGCCAGCAGTTACCGAGCAGGTACAGGGGCCAACGTCCTGACTTTC.

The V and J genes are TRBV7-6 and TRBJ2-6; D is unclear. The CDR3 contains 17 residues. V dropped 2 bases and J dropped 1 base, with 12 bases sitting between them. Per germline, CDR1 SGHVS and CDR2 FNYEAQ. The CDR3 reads CASSLRPDASGANVLTF. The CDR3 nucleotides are TGTGCCAGCAGCTTAAGGCCTGATGCTTCTGGGGCCAACGTCCTGACTTTC.

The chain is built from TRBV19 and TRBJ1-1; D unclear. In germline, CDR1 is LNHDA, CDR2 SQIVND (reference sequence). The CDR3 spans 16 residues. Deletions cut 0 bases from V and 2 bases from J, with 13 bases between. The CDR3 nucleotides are TGTGCCAGTAGTATAGATCCCCGACTCTCTAACACTGAAGCTTTCTTT. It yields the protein CASSIDPRLSNTEAFF.

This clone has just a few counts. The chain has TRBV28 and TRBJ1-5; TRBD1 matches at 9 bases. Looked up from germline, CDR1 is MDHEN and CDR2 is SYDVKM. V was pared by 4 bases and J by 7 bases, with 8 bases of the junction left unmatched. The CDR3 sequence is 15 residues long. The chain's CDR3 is CASSWGQGVRQPQHF. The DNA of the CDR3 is TGTGCCAGCAGTTGGGGACAGGGAGTTCGGCAGCCCCAGCATTTT.

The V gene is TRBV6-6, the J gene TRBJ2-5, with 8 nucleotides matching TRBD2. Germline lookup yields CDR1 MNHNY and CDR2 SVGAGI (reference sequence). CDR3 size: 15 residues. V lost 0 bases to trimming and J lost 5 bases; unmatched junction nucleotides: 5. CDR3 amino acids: CASSYSAGGSETQYF. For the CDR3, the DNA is TGTGCCAGCAGTTACTCTGCGGGGGGATCGGAGACCCAGTACTTC.

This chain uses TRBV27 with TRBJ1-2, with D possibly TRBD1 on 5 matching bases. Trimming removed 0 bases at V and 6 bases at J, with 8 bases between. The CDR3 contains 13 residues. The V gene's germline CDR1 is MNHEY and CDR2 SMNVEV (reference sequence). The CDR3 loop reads CASSLSGTDGYTF. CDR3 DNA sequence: TGTGCCAGCAGTTTATCAGGGACCGATGGCTACACCTTC.

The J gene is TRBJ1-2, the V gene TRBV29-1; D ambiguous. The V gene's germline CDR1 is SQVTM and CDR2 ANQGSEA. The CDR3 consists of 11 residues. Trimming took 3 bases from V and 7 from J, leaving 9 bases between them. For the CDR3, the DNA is TGCAGCGTTGACGCGGGGAGTGGCTACACCTTC. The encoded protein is CSVDAGSGYTF.

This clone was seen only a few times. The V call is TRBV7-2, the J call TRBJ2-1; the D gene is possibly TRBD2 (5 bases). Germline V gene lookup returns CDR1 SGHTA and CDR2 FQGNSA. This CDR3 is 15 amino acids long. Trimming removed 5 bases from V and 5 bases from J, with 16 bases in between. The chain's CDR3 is CASSPRGAENNEQFF. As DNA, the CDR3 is TGTGCCAGCAGCCCCCGAGGAGCGGAGAACAATGAGCAGTTCTTC.

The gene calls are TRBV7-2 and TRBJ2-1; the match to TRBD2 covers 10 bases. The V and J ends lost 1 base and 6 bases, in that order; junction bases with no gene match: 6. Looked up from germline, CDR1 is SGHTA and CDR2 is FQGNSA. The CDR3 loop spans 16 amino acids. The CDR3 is CASSLVLAGGINEQFF. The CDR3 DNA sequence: TGTGCCAGCAGCTTAGTATTAGCGGGAGGTATCAATGAGCAGTTCTTC.

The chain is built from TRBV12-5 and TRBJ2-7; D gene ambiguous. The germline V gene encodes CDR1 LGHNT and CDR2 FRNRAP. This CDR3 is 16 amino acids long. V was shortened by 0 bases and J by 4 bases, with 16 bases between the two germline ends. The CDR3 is CASGLVSLTISYEQYF. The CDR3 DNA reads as TGTGCTAGTGGTTTGGTATCCCTGACAATCTCTTACGAGCAGTACTTC.

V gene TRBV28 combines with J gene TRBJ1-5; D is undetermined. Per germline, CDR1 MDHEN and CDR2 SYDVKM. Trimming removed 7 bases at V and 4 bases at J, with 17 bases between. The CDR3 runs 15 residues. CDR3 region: CASNDGGVRNQPQHF. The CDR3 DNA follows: TGTGCCAGCAATGATGGCGGGGTAAGAAATCAGCCCCAGCATTTT.